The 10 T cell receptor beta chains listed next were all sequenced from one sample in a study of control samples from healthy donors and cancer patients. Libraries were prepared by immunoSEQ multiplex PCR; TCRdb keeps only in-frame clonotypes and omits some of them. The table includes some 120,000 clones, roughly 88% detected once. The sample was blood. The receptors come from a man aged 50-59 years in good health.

CDR3 protein: CASMREGNEKLFF. The DNA for the CDR3 is TGCGCCAGTATGAGAGAGGGTAATGAAAAACTGTTTTTT. J is TRBJ1-4 and V is TRBV5-1; no clear D. V lost 8 bases and J lost 4, with 12 bases in between. The CDR3 runs to 13 residues. CDR1 is SGHRS and CDR2 is YFSETQ in the germline V gene.

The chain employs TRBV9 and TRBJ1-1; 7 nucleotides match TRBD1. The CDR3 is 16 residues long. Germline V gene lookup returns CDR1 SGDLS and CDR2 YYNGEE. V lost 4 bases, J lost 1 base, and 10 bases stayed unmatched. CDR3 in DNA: TGTGCCAGCAGCTCCTCAAAGGGACAGACGAACACTGAAGCTTTCTTT. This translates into CASSSSKGQTNTEAFF.

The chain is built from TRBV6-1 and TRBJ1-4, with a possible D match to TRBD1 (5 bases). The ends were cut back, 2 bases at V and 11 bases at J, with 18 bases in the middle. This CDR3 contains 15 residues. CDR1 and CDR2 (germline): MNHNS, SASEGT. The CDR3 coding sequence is TGTGCCAGCAGTGAAAGCGACCGGCAAGAGGGGAAACTGTTTTTT. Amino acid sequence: CASSESDRQEGKLFF.

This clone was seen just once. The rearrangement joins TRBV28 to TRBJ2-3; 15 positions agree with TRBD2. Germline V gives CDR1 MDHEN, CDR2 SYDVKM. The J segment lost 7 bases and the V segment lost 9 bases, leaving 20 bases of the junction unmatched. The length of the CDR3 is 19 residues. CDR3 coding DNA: TGTGCCAGTTTCTACAATCCGGCAGGACTAGCGGGGGGGCCAAATACGCAGTATTTT. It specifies CASFYNPAGLAGGPNTQYF.

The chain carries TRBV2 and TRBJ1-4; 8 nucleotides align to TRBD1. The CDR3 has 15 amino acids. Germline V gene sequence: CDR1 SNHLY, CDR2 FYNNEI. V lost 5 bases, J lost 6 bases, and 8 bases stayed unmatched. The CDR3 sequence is CASSRGTGVYEKLFF. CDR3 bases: TGTGCCAGCAGTCGAGGGACAGGAGTTTATGAAAAACTGTTTTTT.

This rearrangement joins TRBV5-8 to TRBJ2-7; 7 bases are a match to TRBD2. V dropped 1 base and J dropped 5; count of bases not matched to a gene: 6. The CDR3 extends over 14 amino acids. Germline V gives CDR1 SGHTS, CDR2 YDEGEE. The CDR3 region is CASSLWEGMDEQYF. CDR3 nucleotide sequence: TGTGCCAGCAGCTTGTGGGAGGGAATGGACGAGCAGTACTTC.

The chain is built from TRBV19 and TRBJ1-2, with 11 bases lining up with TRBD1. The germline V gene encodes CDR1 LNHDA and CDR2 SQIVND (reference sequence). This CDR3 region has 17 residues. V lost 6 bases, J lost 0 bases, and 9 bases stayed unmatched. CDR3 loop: CASRRAGTGGANYGYTF. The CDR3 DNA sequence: TGTGCCAGTAGGCGTGCCGGGACAGGGGGTGCTAACTATGGCTACACCTTC.

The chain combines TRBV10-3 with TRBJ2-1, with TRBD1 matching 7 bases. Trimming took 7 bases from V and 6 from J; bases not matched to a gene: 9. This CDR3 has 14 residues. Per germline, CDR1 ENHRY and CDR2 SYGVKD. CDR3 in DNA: TGTGCCATCAATACCGGGACAGCCACCAATGAGCAGTTCTTC. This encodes CAINTGTATNEQFF.

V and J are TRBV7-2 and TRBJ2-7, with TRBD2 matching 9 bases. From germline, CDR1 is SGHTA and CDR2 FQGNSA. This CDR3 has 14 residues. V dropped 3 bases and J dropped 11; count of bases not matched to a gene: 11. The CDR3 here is CASSLNSGGLWKYF. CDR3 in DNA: TGTGCCAGCAGCTTGAATAGCGGGGGCCTTTGGAAGTACTTC.

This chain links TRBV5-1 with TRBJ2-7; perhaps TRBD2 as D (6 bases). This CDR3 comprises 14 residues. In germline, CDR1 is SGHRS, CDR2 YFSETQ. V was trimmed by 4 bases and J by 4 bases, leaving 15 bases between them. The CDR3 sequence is CASSQTASEYEQYF. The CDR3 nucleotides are TGCGCCAGCAGCCAGACAGCTAGCGAGTACGAGCAGTACTTC.